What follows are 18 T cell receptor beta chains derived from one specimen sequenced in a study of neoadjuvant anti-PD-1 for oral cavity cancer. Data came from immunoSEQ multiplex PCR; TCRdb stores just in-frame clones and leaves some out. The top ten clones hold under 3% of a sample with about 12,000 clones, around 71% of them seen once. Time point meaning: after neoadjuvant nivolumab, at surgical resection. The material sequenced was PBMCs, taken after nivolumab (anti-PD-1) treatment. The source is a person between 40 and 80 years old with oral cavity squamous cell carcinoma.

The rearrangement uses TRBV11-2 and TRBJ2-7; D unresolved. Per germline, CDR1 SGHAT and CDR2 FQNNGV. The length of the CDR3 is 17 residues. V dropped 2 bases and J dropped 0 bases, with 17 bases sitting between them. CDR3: CASSLRLVRQVSYEQYF. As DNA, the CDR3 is TGTGCCAGCAGCTTACGATTAGTTCGGCAGGTCTCCTACGAGCAGTACTTC.

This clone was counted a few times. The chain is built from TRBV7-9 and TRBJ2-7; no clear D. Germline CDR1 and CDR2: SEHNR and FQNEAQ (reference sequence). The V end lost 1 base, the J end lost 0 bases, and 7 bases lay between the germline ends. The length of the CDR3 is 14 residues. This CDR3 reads CASSLGLSSYEQYF. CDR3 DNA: TGTGCCAGCAGCTTAGGCCTAAGCTCCTACGAGCAGTACTTC.

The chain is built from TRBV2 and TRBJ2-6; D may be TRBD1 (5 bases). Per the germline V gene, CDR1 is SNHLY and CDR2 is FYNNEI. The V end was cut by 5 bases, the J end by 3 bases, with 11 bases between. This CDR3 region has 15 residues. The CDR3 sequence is CASSLRVSGANVLTF. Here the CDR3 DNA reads TGTGCCAGCAGTCTCAGGGTTAGTGGGGCCAACGTCCTGACTTTC.

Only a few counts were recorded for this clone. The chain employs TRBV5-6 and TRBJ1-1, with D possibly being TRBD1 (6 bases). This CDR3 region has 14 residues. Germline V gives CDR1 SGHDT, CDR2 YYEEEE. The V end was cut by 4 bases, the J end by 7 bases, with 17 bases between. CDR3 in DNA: TGTGCCAGCAGCGGCCCGGGAGGGGGTAGTGAAGCTTTCTTT. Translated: CASSGPGGGSEAFF.

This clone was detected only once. CDR3 DNA sequence: TGCGCCAGCAGGCGGGACACCGGGGTAGGTGAAGCTTTCTTT. This sequence encodes CASRRDTGVGEAFF. The chain links TRBV10-2 to TRBJ1-1; D is perhaps TRBD1 (6 bases). CDR3 length: 14 amino acids. Trimming removed 6 bases from V and 7 bases from J, with 18 bases in between. Germline V gives CDR1 WSHSY, CDR2 SAAADI.

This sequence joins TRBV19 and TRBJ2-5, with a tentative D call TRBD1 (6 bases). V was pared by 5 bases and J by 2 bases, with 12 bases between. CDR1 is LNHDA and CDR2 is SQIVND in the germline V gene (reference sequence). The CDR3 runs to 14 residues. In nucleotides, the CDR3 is TGTGCCAGTAGTTACAGGACAGCACAAGAGACCCAGTACTTC. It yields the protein CASSYRTAQETQYF.

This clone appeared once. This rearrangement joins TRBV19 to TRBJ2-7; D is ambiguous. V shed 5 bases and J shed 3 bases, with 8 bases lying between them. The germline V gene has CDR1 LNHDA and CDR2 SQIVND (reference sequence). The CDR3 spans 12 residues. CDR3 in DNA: TGTGCCAGTAGTTCCTCGGGCTACGAGCAGTACTTC. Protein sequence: CASSSSGYEQYF.

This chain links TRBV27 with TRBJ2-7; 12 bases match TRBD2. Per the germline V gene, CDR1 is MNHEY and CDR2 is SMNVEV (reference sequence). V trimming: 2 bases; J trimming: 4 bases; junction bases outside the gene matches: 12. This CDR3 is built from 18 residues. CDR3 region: CASSLGVPTSGSWYEQYF. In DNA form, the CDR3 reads TGTGCCAGCAGTTTAGGGGTCCCGACTAGCGGGAGTTGGTACGAGCAGTACTTC.

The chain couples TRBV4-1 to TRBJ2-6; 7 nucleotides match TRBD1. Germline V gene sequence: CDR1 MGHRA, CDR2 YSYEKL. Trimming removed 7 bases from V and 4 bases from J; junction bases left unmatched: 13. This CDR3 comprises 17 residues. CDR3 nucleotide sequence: TGCGCCAGCACTGAAAGACAGGGTTGGGACGGGGCCAACGTCCTGACTTTC. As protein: CASTERQGWDGANVLTF.

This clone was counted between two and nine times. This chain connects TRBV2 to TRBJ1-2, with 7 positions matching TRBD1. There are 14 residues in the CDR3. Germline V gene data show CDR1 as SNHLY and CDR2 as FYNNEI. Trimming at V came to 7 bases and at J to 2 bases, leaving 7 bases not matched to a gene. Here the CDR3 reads CASTSGRGNYGYTF. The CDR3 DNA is TGTGCCAGCACCTCGGGCAGGGGGAACTATGGCTACACCTTC.

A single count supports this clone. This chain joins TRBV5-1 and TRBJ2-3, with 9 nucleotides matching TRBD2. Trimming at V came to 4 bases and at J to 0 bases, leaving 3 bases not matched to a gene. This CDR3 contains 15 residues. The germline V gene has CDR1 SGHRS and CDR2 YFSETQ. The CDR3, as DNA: TGCGCCAGCAGCGGAACTAGCGGGAGCACAGATACGCAGTATTTT. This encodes CASSGTSGSTDTQYF.

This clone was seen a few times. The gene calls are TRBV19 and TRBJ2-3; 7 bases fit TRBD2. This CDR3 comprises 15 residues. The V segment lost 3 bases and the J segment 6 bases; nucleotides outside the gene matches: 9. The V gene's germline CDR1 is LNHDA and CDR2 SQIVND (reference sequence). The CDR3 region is CASSISGGSWDTQYF. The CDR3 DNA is TGTGCCAGTAGTATCAGTGGCGGGAGCTGGGATACGCAGTATTTT.

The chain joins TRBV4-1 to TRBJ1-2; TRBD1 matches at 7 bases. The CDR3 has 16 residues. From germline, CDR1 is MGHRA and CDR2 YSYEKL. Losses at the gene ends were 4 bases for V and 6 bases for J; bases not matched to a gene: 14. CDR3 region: CASSPPAKGAYDGYTF. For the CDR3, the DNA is TGCGCCAGCAGCCCCCCTGCGAAGGGGGCGTATGATGGCTACACCTTC.

The DNA of the CDR3 is TGTGCCAGTAGGCTGCGAGCCGCAAATGGGGAGCTGTTTTTT. Amino acids: CASRLRAANGELFF. V usage is TRBV19 and J usage is TRBJ2-2; D uncertain. V lost 6 bases to trimming and J lost 8 bases, with 16 bases between them. This CDR3 spans 14 amino acids. Germline CDR1 is LNHDA and CDR2 is SQIVND (reference sequence).

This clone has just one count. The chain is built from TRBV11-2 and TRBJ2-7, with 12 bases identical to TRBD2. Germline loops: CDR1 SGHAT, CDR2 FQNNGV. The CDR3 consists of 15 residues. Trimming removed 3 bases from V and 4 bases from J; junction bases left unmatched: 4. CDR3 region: CASSFSGTSGYEQYF. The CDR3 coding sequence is TGTGCCAGCAGCTTTTCAGGGACTAGCGGGTACGAGCAGTACTTC.

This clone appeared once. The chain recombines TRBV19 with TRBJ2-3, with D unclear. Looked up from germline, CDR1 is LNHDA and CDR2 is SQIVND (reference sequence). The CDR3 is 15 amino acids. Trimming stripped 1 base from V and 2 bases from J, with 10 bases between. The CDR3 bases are TGTGCCAGTAGTATAGCGTACGGATCCACAGATACGCAGTATTTT. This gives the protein CASSIAYGSTDTQYF.

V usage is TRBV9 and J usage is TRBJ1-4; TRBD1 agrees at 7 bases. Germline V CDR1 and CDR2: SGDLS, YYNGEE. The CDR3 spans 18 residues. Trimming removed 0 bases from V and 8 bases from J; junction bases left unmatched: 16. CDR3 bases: TGTGCCAGCAGCGTAGAGGGGGGACAGACCTCCAATAGGGAAAAACTGTTTTTT. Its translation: CASSVEGGQTSNREKLFF. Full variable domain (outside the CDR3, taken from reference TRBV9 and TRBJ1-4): DSGVTQTPKHLITATGQRVTLRCSPRSGDLSVYWYQQSLDQGLQFLIQYYNGEERAKGNILERFSAQQFPDLHSELNLSSLELGDSALYFCASSVEGGQTSNREKLFFGSGTQLSVL.

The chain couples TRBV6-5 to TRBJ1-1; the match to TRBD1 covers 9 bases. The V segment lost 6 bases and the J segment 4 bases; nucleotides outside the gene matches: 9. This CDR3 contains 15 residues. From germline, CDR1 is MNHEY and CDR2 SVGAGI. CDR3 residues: CASRAVGQGSTEAFF. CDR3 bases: TGTGCCAGCAGAGCCGTGGGACAGGGAAGCACTGAAGCTTTCTTT.